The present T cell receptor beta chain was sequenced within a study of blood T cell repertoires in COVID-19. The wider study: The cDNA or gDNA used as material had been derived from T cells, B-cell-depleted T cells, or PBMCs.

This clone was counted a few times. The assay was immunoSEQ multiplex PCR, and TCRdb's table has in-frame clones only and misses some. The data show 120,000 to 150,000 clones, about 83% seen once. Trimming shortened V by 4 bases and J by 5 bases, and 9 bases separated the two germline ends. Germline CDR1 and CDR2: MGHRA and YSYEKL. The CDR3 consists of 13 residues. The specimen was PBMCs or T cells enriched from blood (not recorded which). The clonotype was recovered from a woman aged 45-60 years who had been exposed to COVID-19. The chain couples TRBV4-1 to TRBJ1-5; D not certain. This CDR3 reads CASSLEGHQPQHF. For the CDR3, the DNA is TGCGCCAGCAGCCTGGAGGGCCATCAGCCCCAGCATTTT.